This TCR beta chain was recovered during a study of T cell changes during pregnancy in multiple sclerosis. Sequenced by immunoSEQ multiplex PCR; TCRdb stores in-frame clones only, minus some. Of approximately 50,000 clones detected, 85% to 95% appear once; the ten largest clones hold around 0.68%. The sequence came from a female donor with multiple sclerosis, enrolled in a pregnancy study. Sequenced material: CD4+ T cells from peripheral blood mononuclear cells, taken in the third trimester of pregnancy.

CDR3 in amino acids: CASSVATASSYNEQFF. CDR3 in DNA: TGTGCCAGCAGCGTAGCTACGGCTAGCTCCTACAATGAGCAGTTCTTC. This rearrangement joins TRBV9 to TRBJ2-1; D is unclear. The CDR3 is 16 amino acids. CDR1 and CDR2 from the germline V gene are SGDLS and YYNGEE. Trimming took off 0 bases at V and 0 bases at J, with 10 bases between the two ends.